The T cell receptor beta chain under discussion was sequenced for a study of monozygotic twins with inflammatory bowel disease. Findings and caveats of the study: People with IBD had fewer clonotypes in common with others than healthy twins did, especially with disease activity.

Comments on this clonotype: Its antigen is unknown.

No DNA is given; TCRdb re-called the 5' RACE reads and lists each CDR3 protein once. The listing contains fewer than 200,000 distinct CDR3 sequences. Sequences were obtained from blood. The sequence was obtained from a human donor with ulcerative colitis or Crohn's disease, or a healthy co-twin of an affected twin (not recorded which).

The CDR3: CASSVKTGESNQPQHF. The chain links TRBV5-6 to TRBJ1-5; lacking DNA, the TRBD1 call made by TCRdb goes unchecked. Germline V CDR1 and CDR2: SGHDT, YYEEEE. The CDR3 spans 16 residues.